This entry features one T cell receptor beta chain sequence. Sequenced by immunoSEQ multiplex PCR; TCRdb stores in-frame clones only, minus some. The sample includes approximately 82,000 clones, 96% of them seen just once. This record belongs to a study of technical replicates of blood from a few donors. V shed 5 bases and J shed 5 bases, with 15 bases lying between them. This CDR3 has 14 amino acids. Per germline, CDR1 SNHLY and CDR2 FYNNEI. The gene calls are TRBV2 and TRBJ1-1; a possible D gene is TRBD1 (5 bases). This sequence was found in a human donor in good health. Sequencing was carried out using T cells isolated from PBMCs. For the CDR3, the DNA is TGTGCCAGCAGTATAAGCGCGGGGGAAACTGAAGCTTTCTTT. This codes for CASSISAGETEAFF.